The present entry profiles one T cell receptor beta chain with its context. Only in-frame clones appear in the TCRdb table, and some are missing; sequencing was by immunoSEQ multiplex PCR. The sample yields around 340,000 clones, about 85% seen once. This entry is derived from a study of Ad26.COV2.S vaccination and SARS-CoV-2 variants. Study overall: In the COV1001 trial, the donor was in the Ad26.COV2.S arm.

Stated treatment: roughly 20 received Ad26.COV2.S at low or high dose, single or two shots; about 5 received placebo; per-sample allocation not given. The study sampled participants on day 63 after the first vaccine or placebo injection. An 18-55-year-old adult in Boston served as donor. The V and J ends lost 3 bases and 1 base respectively, with 2 bases between them. CDR3 length: 12 amino acids. Germline assignment: CDR1 LGHDT and CDR2 YNNKEL (reference sequence). Material: peripheral blood, obtained in a trial of Ad26.COV2.S vaccine versus placebo. This TCR derives from a person aged 18 to 65 who received the Ad26.COV2.S COVID-19 vaccine or a placebo. J is TRBJ2-3 and V is TRBV3-1 (or the pseudogene TRBV3-2); D not certain. The DNA of the CDR3 is TGTGCCAGCAGCCAGGGCACAGATACGCAGTATTTT. This encodes CASSQGTDTQYF.